A single sample gave rise to the 32 T cell receptor beta chains below, sequenced in a study of control samples from healthy donors and cancer patients. Sequenced by immunoSEQ multiplex PCR; TCRdb stores in-frame clones only, minus some. Of under 150,000 clones in the sample, approximately 88% are singletons; the top ten hold around 3.3%. Sequences were obtained from blood. The receptor source for this set is a man aged 40-50 years in good health.

The chain is built from TRBV5-1 and TRBJ1-1; D gene ambiguous. Germline CDR1 is SGHRS and CDR2 is YFSETQ. Trimming shortened V by 2 bases and J by 1 base, and 6 bases separated the two germline ends. The CDR3 runs to 13 residues. The CDR3 loop is CASSLHENTEAFF. DNA of the CDR3: TGCGCCAGCAGCTTACATGAGAACACTGAAGCTTTCTTT.

The V gene is TRBV4-3, the J gene TRBJ2-7, with 11 bases aligning to TRBD1. Per the germline V gene, CDR1 is LGHNA and CDR2 is YSLEER. Trimming at V came to 3 bases and at J to 4 bases, leaving 8 bases not matched to a gene. There are 16 residues in the CDR3. For the CDR3, the DNA is TGCGCCAGCAGCCACGAACTGGGACAGGGGGGTTACGAGCAGTACTTC. Translation gives CASSHELGQGGYEQYF.

This clone was observed a single time. The chain combines TRBV9 with TRBJ2-1; D may be TRBD2 (6 bases). Germline-derived CDR1 and CDR2 are SGDLS and YYNGEE. The CDR3 runs to 13 residues. Between the trimmed V and J ends, which lost 0 bases and 10 bases, there was a span of 11 bases. The DNA for the CDR3 is TGTGCCAGCAGCGTAGCGGAGGGGCCGGAGCAGTTCTTC. Translated, it gives CASSVAEGPEQFF.

The V gene is TRBV7-3, the J gene TRBJ1-3, with a tentative D call TRBD1 (5 bases). CDR3 size: 15 residues. Germline V lookup: CDR1 SGHTA, CDR2 FQGTGA. Deletions cut 4 bases from V and 0 bases from J, with 10 bases between. The CDR3 loop is CASSYPRVSGNTIYF. CDR3 DNA sequence: TGTGCCAGCAGCTACCCCAGGGTCTCTGGAAACACCATATATTTT.

The J gene is TRBJ1-2, the V gene TRBV10-3; tentatively, D is TRBD1 (6 bases). Trimming shortened V by 4 bases and J by 0 bases, and 18 bases separated the two germline ends. CDR1 is ENHRY, CDR2 SYGVKD, per germline. This CDR3 is 17 amino acids long. The CDR3 spells CAISANPGQASNYGYTF. In nucleotides, the CDR3 is TGTGCCATCAGTGCGAATCCGGGACAAGCTTCTAACTATGGCTACACCTTC.

This clone is labeled medium-sized. The chain employs TRBV5-5 and TRBJ2-7; the D gene is possibly TRBD1 (7 bases). The CDR3 extends over 13 amino acids. Germline V gene lookup returns CDR1 SGHKS and CDR2 YYEKEE (reference sequence). Trimming took 3 bases from V and 5 from J, leaving 12 bases between them. CDR3 loop: CASSWAGGNEQYF. The CDR3 bases are TGTGCCAGCAGCTGGGCAGGGGGGAACGAGCAGTACTTC. The variable domain in full, completed from reference TRBV5-5 and TRBJ2-7, reads DAGVTQSPTHLIKTRGQQVTLRCSPISGHKSVSWYQQVLGQGPQFIFQYYEKEERGRGNFPDRFSARQFPNYSSELNVNALLLGDSALYLCASSWAGGNEQYFGPGTRLTVT.

This chain links TRBV6-5 with TRBJ2-4, with D perhaps TRBD1 or TRBD2 (6 bases each). Germline V CDR1 and CDR2: MNHEY, SVGAGI. The CDR3 has 13 residues. Trimming took 10 bases from V and 7 from J, leaving 17 bases between them. CDR3 protein: CATVGSGGNIQYF. In nucleotides, the CDR3 is TGTGCCACCGTAGGTTCCGGGGGCAACATTCAGTACTTC.

This clone turned up a few times. The chain couples TRBV3-1 (or the pseudogene TRBV3-2) to TRBJ1-3; D gene unclear. Trimming cost V 4 bases and J 3 bases, with 16 bases left between them. Germline V gives CDR1 LGHDT, CDR2 YNNKEL (reference sequence). This CDR3 region has 16 residues. CDR3 coding DNA: TGTGCCAGCAGCCCAGGTAAAAGACCGGTTGGAAACACCATATATTTT. As protein: CASSPGKRPVGNTIYF.

This CDR3 is CASSPGREEAFF. For the CDR3, the DNA is TGTGCCAGCTCACCGGGCAGGGAAGAAGCTTTCTTT. This chain connects TRBV18 to TRBJ1-1; TRBD1 might be the D (5 bases). CDR3 length: 12 amino acids. V was shortened by 3 bases and J by 8 bases, with 10 bases between the two germline ends. From germline, CDR1 is KGHSH and CDR2 LQKENI.

The chain employs TRBV6-1 and TRBJ1-2; 9 bases line up with TRBD1. This CDR3 contains 15 residues. The V gene end was trimmed by 3 bases and the J gene end by 3 bases; junction bases not matched to a gene: 5. The germline gives CDR1 MNHNS, CDR2 SASEGT. For the CDR3, the DNA is TGTGCCAGCAGTGAGGACAGGGGTCGCTACTATGGCTACACCTTC. Amino acids: CASSEDRGRYYGYTF.

As DNA, the CDR3 is TGTGCCAGCAGCTTAGGAGGGACAGTAGCCTACGAGCAGTACTTC. This translates into CASSLGGTVAYEQYF. The chain couples TRBV7-6 to TRBJ2-7, with 7 bases aligning to TRBD1. The CDR3 loop spans 15 amino acids. The V and J ends lost 1 base and 2 bases, in that order; junction bases with no gene match: 5. CDR1 SGHVS and CDR2 FNYEAQ come from the germline V gene.

The V call is TRBV9, the J call TRBJ2-3; D is ambiguous. This CDR3 comprises 15 residues. From germline, CDR1 is SGDLS and CDR2 YYNGEE. Trimming took 3 bases from V and 2 from J, leaving 13 bases between them. The CDR3 DNA reads TGTGCCAGCAGCGCCGGTCCTAATCCCACAGATACGCAGTATTTT. Its protein is CASSAGPNPTDTQYF.

The chain has TRBV18 and TRBJ1-1, with 8 bases lining up with TRBD1. CDR3 length: 15 amino acids. From germline, CDR1 is KGHSH and CDR2 LQKENI. Germline trimming cut 1 base from V and 6 bases from J; bases unmatched to any gene: 7. The CDR3 bases are TGTGCCAGCTCACCACGGACAGGGCTTTCCCCTGAAGCTTTCTTT. It specifies CASSPRTGLSPEAFF.

The chain couples TRBV7-2 to TRBJ1-6; 9 nucleotides line up with TRBD1. The J segment lost 5 bases and the V segment lost 4 bases, leaving 3 bases of the junction unmatched. The CDR3 has 15 amino acids. The germline gives CDR1 SGHTA, CDR2 FQGNSA. CDR3 DNA sequence: TGTGCCAGCAGCTGGGGACAGGGTAATAATTCACCCCTCCACTTT. It specifies CASSWGQGNNSPLHF. Based on the CDR3 plus reference TRBV7-2 and TRBJ1-6, the full variable domain is GAGVSQSPSNKVTEKGKDVELRCDPISGHTALYWYRQSLGQGLEFLIYFQGNSAPDKSGLPSDRFSAERTGGSVSTLTIQRTQQEDSAVYLCASSWGQGNNSPLHFGNGTRLTVT.

This rearrangement joins TRBV7-8 to TRBJ1-1; D unresolved. The germline V gene encodes CDR1 SGHVS and CDR2 FQNEAQ. V was trimmed by 5 bases and J by 1 base, leaving 14 bases between them. The CDR3 has 15 amino acids. The CDR3 region has the DNA TGTGCCAGCAGCCACCGGGAAGGTACGAACACTGAAGCTTTCTTT. Its protein product is CASSHREGTNTEAFF.

The gene calls are TRBV4-1 and TRBJ2-1; D could derive from TRBD1 or TRBD2 (5 bases each). V dropped 3 bases and J dropped 10 bases, with 13 bases sitting between them. Germline CDR1 is MGHRA and CDR2 is YSYEKL. The CDR3 has 13 amino acids. The CDR3 bases are TGCGCCAGCAGCCACTGGGGGTTGAGGGAGCAGTTCTTC. Protein sequence: CASSHWGLREQFF.

This clone was observed a handful of times. V and J are TRBV5-1 and TRBJ2-6; no clear D gene. Per germline, CDR1 SGHRS and CDR2 YFSETQ. The germline V and J ends were trimmed by 2 bases and 3 bases, with 0 bases remaining between them. The CDR3 has 12 amino acids. CDR3 residues: CASSFGANVLTF. The DNA of the CDR3 is TGCGCCAGCAGCTTTGGGGCCAACGTCCTGACTTTC.

V gene TRBV7-9 combines with J gene TRBJ2-5; D uncertain. The CDR3 is 11 amino acids. Per the germline V gene, CDR1 is SEHNR and CDR2 is FQNEAQ (reference sequence). V was shortened by 4 bases and J by 4 bases, with 4 bases between the two germline ends. CDR3 sequence: CASSSRETQYF. CDR3 nucleotides: TGTGCCAGCAGCTCAAGAGAGACCCAGTACTTC. Drawing the rest from reference TRBV7-9 and TRBJ2-5, the complete variable domain is DTGVSQNPRHKITKRGQNVTFRCDPISEHNRLYWYRQTLGQGPEFLTYFQNEAQLEKSRLLSDRFSAERPKGSFSTLEIQRTEQGDSAMYLCASSSRETQYFGPGTRLLVL.

The chain links TRBV21-1 to TRBJ1-5. TRBV21-1 counts as a pseudogene. This CDR3 has 14 amino acids. The CDR3: CASSKGKSNQPQHF. The CDR3 DNA is TGTGCCAGCAGCAAGGGGAAAAGCAATCAGCCCCAGCATTTT.

J is TRBJ1-4 and V is TRBV5-1; possible D gene TRBD1, 5 bases. The V end lost 4 bases, the J end lost 3 bases, and 13 bases lay between the germline ends. The CDR3 runs to 15 residues. CDR1 and CDR2 (germline): SGHRS, YFSETQ. The CDR3 spells CASSNPGRPNEKLFF. Here the CDR3 DNA reads TGCGCCAGCAGCAACCCGGGACGGCCTAATGAAAAACTGTTTTTT.

This clone has a single count. The CDR3 region is CASGLESDSFNQPQHF. The CDR3 DNA follows: TGTGCTAGTGGTTTGGAATCGGACAGCTTCAATCAGCCCCAGCATTTT. The gene calls are TRBV12-5 and TRBJ1-5; the D gene is possibly TRBD1 (6 bases). This CDR3 spans 16 amino acids. Germline values: CDR1 LGHNT, CDR2 FRNRAP. V dropped 1 base and J dropped 3 bases, with 13 bases sitting between them.

This sequence joins TRBV18 and TRBJ2-1, with TRBD2 identical over 16 bases. The V and J ends lost 4 bases and 7 bases, in that order; junction bases with no gene match: 4. From germline, CDR1 is KGHSH and CDR2 LQKENI. The length of the CDR3 is 16 residues. CDR3 region: CASSRGTSGGANEQFF. For the CDR3, the DNA is TGTGCCAGCTCACGCGGGACTAGCGGGGGGGCTAATGAGCAGTTCTTC.

The chain's CDR3 is CASRGGLANQPQHF. As DNA, the CDR3 is TGTGCCAGCCGGGGCGGGCTAGCGAATCAGCCCCAGCATTTT. V is TRBV27 and J is TRBJ1-5, with D perhaps matching TRBD1 (5 bases). CDR3 length equals 14 residues. The germline V gene encodes CDR1 MNHEY and CDR2 SMNVEV (reference sequence). Deletions cut 8 bases from V and 4 bases from J, with 15 bases between.

The chain links TRBV24-1 to TRBJ1-1; D possibly corresponds to TRBD1 (5 bases). Trimming left V 5 bases short and J 3 bases short, with 12 bases between. Per germline, CDR1 KGHDR and CDR2 SFDVKD. The CDR3 has 14 amino acids. Here the CDR3 DNA reads TGTGCCACCAGTGTGGGGCCAGGGCACACTGAAGCTTTCTTT. Its protein product is CATSVGPGHTEAFF.

The chain links TRBV6-2 or TRBV6-3 to TRBJ2-3; 15 bases map to TRBD2. Per germline, CDR1 MNHEY and CDR2 SVGEGT. J gave up 1 base and V 5 bases, and 10 bases lay outside the gene matches. CDR3 length equals 19 residues. CDR3 nucleotides: TGTGCCAGCAGTCGTACCGGGACTAGCGGGGGGAGACGCACAGATACGCAGTATTTT. It codes for CASSRTGTSGGRRTDTQYF.

This clone occurred a few times. This chain joins TRBV4-3 and TRBJ1-3; possibly TRBD1 for D (6 bases). This CDR3 contains 15 residues. The V end was cut by 4 bases, the J end by 5 bases, with 15 bases between. Germline CDR1 is LGHNA and CDR2 is YSLEER. For the CDR3, the DNA is TGCGCCAGCAGCCTCGGCCGGGACACCAGAAACACCATATATTTT. Translating it yields CASSLGRDTRNTIYF.

J is TRBJ2-2 and V is TRBV11-2, with D tentatively TRBD1 (6 bases). This CDR3 region has 16 residues. V lost 5 bases to trimming and J lost 7 bases, with 20 bases between them. Germline assignment: CDR1 SGHAT and CDR2 FQNNGV. The CDR3 protein is CASSPYRVKYGGELFF. CDR3 DNA: TGTGCCAGCAGCCCTTACAGGGTTAAGTATGGCGGGGAGCTGTTTTTT.

The rearrangement uses TRBV19 and TRBJ2-5; D gene uncertain. The germline gives CDR1 LNHDA, CDR2 SQIVND (reference sequence). The ends were cut back, 7 bases at V and 6 bases at J, with 9 bases in the middle. The CDR3 length is 11 residues. The CDR3 DNA reads as TGTGCCAGTACCGTGGGGAAGACCCAGTACTTC. It translates to CASTVGKTQYF.

This chain links TRBV27 with TRBJ2-7, with 10 bases lining up with TRBD1. J was trimmed by 3 bases and V by 5 bases; bases with no gene match: 4. The germline CDR1 and CDR2 sequences are MNHEY and SMNVEV (reference sequence). The CDR3 is made up of 14 amino acids. This CDR3 reads CASSPRTGGYEQYF. The CDR3 bases are TGTGCCAGCAGTCCGCGGACAGGGGGCTACGAGCAGTACTTC.

The gene calls are TRBV19 and TRBJ1-2; D unresolved. The V end was cut by 5 bases, the J end by 5 bases, with 12 bases between. Germline loops: CDR1 LNHDA, CDR2 SQIVND (reference sequence). The CDR3 loop spans 13 amino acids. In nucleotides, the CDR3 is TGTGCCAGTAGTGAGAACAGACTATATGGCTACACCTTC. As protein: CASSENRLYGYTF.

A single count supports this clone. The rearrangement joins TRBV4-2 to TRBJ2-7; weak D call: TRBD2 (7 bases). The CDR3 consists of 14 residues. In germline, CDR1 is LGHNA, CDR2 YNFKEQ. V gave up 1 base and J gave up 5 bases, with 12 bases separating them. CDR3 bases: TGTGCCAGCAGCCAAGGGGGGGGCCAGAACGAGCAGTACTTC. It specifies CASSQGGGQNEQYF.

This sequence joins TRBV30 and TRBJ1-6; no clear D gene. The V end lost 4 bases, the J end lost 14 bases, and 12 bases lay between the germline ends. The CDR3 loop spans 11 amino acids. The germline gives CDR1 GTSNPN, CDR2 SVGIG (reference sequence). CDR3 region: CAWTALGTLHF. In DNA form, the CDR3 reads TGTGCCTGGACGGCCTTAGGAACCCTCCACTTT.